This TCR beta chain derives from a study of blood T cell repertoires in COVID-19. TCRdb's copy holds only in-frame clones and misses some; the assay was immunoSEQ multiplex PCR. The table shows 300,000 to 350,000 clones, with about 86% occurring only once. CDR1 is SGDLS and CDR2 is YYNGEE in the germline V gene. The CDR3 is made up of 16 amino acids. J gave up 1 base and V 4 bases, and 4 bases lay outside the gene matches. The sequenced material came from PBMCs or T cells enriched from blood (not recorded which). This sequence was found in a woman aged 35 to 49 with acute COVID-19. This chain joins TRBV9 and TRBJ2-3; 12 bases agree with TRBD2. The CDR3 loop reads CASSSLAGGRTDTQYF. CDR3 DNA sequence: TGTGCCAGCAGCTCCCTAGCGGGGGGGCGCACAGATACGCAGTATTTT.